This T cell receptor beta chain was captured in a study of T cells in Graves' hyperthyroidism and ophthalmopathy. Researchers took RNA transcripts and amplified the TCR beta CDR3 regions from them. Initially, a first-round RT-PCR of the TCR CDR3 employed the HTBI primer set. TCRdb re-analysed the multiplex PCR reads in MiXCR, keeping a single row per CDR3 protein. The sample consists of 350,000 to 400,000 distinct CDR3 sequences, 15% to 20% of them appearing once. There are many counts of this clonotype. Diagnoses used clinical symptoms, serum thyroxine and TRAb, thyroid ultrasound and orbital computed tomography. The CDR3 length is 13 residues. From germline, CDR1 is SGHAT and CDR2 FQDESV (reference sequence). Trimming removed 4 bases at V and 9 bases at J, with 13 bases between.

The sample was blood. The chain couples TRBV11-1 to TRBJ1-5; possible D gene TRBD1, 5 bases. This receptor was obtained from a woman aged 18 to 35 with Graves' hyperthyroidism. The CDR3 reads CASSSGRHLPQHF. CDR3 DNA sequence: TGTGCCAGCAGCTCAGGGCGCCATCTGCCCCAGCATTTT. Complete variable domain (other parts from reference TRBV11-1 and TRBJ1-5): EAEVAQSPRYKITEKSQAVAFWCDPISGHATLYWYRQILGQGPELLVQFQDESVVDDSQLPKDRFSAERLKGVDSTLKIQPAELGDSAMYLCASSSGRHLPQHFGDGTRLSIL.